This T cell receptor beta chain was retrieved from a study of blood T cell repertoires in COVID-19. Overall study: The origin of the acute and convalescent COVID-19 samples was the United States, Italy and Spain. Sample material is recorded as cDNA or gDNA derived from T cells, B-cell-depleted T cells, or PBMCs.

In the authors' workflow: Nucleated cell counts were estimated from reference gene primer amplification. The protocol was immunoSEQ multiplex PCR, while the TCRdb copy is restricted to in-frame clones and leaves out a portion. The V and J calls and clone size come from that table; D and trimming were worked out from the DNA. Here the sample spans about 110,000 clones, about 79% being singletons. Germline V gives CDR1 SGHNT, CDR2 YENEEA. V was shortened by 5 bases and J by 0 bases, with 14 bases between the two germline ends. The CDR3 has 16 amino acids. This chain connects TRBV11-3 to TRBJ2-1, with D possibly matching TRBD1 (6 bases). The specimen sequenced was peripheral blood. This TCR came from an elderly woman with active or convalescent COVID-19. The CDR3: CASSQGQPSSYNEQFF. CDR3 bases: TGTGCCAGCAGCCAGGGGCAGCCGAGCTCCTACAATGAGCAGTTCTTC.